Listed below are T cell receptor beta chains from one sample, sequenced in a study of yellow fever vaccine responses in identical twins. TCRdb re-called the RT-PCR reads with MiXCR, one entry per CDR3 protein. The sample records 2,000 or so distinct CDR3 sequences, approximately 83% being singletons. The sequencing here drew on T cells from blood (PBMCs), unsorted or a sorted subset (not recorded which), taken before or after yellow fever vaccination (not recorded which). The receptors shown here come from a woman aged 18 to 35 who received the yellow fever vaccine. Each CDR3 is given with its conserved first and last residue. A D gene is named only where the DNA matches it firmly. Only part of the rows carry a size: once, few, many, or a class if the clone is expanded.

cdr3_aa cdr3_nt v_call d_call clone_size j_call
CATSDDRTPLYGYTF TGTGCCACCAGTGACGACAGGACGCCACTCTATGGCTACACCTTC TRBV24-1 - few TRBJ1-2
CATSDSLDRGTYNEQFF TGTGCCACCAGTGATTCGCTGGACAGGGGAACCTACAATGAGCAGTTCTTC TRBV24-1 TRBD1 - TRBJ2-1
CSVVPGGTYEQYF TGCAGCGTTGTCCCTGGGGGGACCTACGAGCAGTACTTC TRBV29-1 - - TRBJ2-7
CASMGGTYNEQFF TGTGCCAGCATGGGAGGTACCTACAATGAGCAGTTCTTC TRBV12-3/TRBV12-4 - once TRBJ2-1
CATSEAGTVYEQYF TGTGCCACCAGTGAAGCCGGGACCGTTTACGAGCAGTACTTC TRBV24-1 - - TRBJ2-7
CASSSTGVGNTIYF TGCGCCAGCAGCTCTACAGGGGTCGGAAACACCATATATTTT TRBV5-1 TRBD1 few TRBJ1-3
CASATGSNQPQHF TGTGCCAGCGCGACAGGGAGCAATCAGCCCCAGCATTTT TRBV11-3 TRBD1 - TRBJ1-5
CASSPPDRAMNTEAFF TGTGCCAGCAGCCCCCCGGACAGGGCAATGAACACTGAAGCTTTCTTT TRBV11-3 TRBD1 few TRBJ1-1
CASSSDLDTQYF TGTGCCAGCAGTTCCGATTTAGATACGCAGTATTTT TRBV27 - - TRBJ2-3
CASSPSTSEFSYNEQFF TGTGCCAGCAGCCCATCGACTAGCGAGTTCTCCTACAATGAGCAGTTCTTC TRBV11-2 TRBD2 - TRBJ2-1
CASSVVGASYNEQFF TGTGCCAGCAGCGTAGTCGGGGCCTCCTACAATGAGCAGTTCTTC TRBV9 - - TRBJ2-1
CASSFGGGSYEQYF TGTGCCAGCAGCTTCGGTGGGGGCTCCTACGAGCAGTACTTC TRBV7-3 - - TRBJ2-7
CAIGRVIGGQSSYEQYF TGTGCCATCGGTCGGGTTATTGGGGGGCAAAGCTCCTACGAGCAGTACTTC TRBV10-3 - - TRBJ2-7
CSVASSANYGYTF TGCAGCGTTGCTTCGTCAGCGAACTATGGCTACACCTTC TRBV29-1 - - TRBJ1-2
CASSWTSGTSYGQYF TGTGCCAGCAGTTGGACTAGCGGCACCTCCTACGGGCAGTACTTC TRBV27 TRBD2 - TRBJ2-7
CASSIGLAAYNEQFF TGTGCCAGCAGCATCGGACTAGCGGCCTACAATGAGCAGTTCTTC TRBV14 TRBD2 - TRBJ2-1
CATRRSGVLNYGYTF TGTGCCACCAGGAGGTCGGGGGTTCTGAACTATGGCTACACCTTC TRBV15 - - TRBJ1-2
CASSQDYPSGSGDTQYF TGCGCCAGCAGCCAAGATTACCCTAGCGGGAGCGGAGATACGCAGTATTTT TRBV4-1 TRBD2 - TRBJ2-3
CASSPGTSGDNEQFF TGTGCCAGCAGCCCCGGGACTAGCGGAGACAATGAGCAGTTCTTC TRBV11-1 TRBD2 few TRBJ2-1
CASRPGGTGELFF TGTGCCAGCAGGCCGGGAGGTACCGGGGAGCTGTTTTTT TRBV9 TRBD2 - TRBJ2-2
CASSQDLGGEETQYF TGTGCCAGCAGCCAAGATTTGGGGGGTGAAGAGACCCAGTACTTC TRBV3-1 - - TRBJ2-5
CASSEVLPRYEQYF TGTGCCAGCAGTGAGGTGCTCCCCCGATACGAGCAGTACTTC TRBV2 - - TRBJ2-7
CASSSDTTYGYTF TGTGCCAGCTCCAGCGACACCACTTATGGCTACACCTTC TRBV6-1 - - TRBJ1-2
CSARDIIRGYTDTQYF TGCAGTGCTAGAGATATAATCAGGGGGTATACAGATACGCAGTATTTT TRBV20-1 TRBD1 - TRBJ2-3
CASSEVGSGTNQPQHF TGTGCCAGCAGTGAAGTAGGGTCAGGGACGAATCAGCCCCAGCATTTT TRBV2 - - TRBJ1-5
CASSAAQGSGANVLTF TGTGCCAGCAGCGCCGCTCAGGGCTCTGGGGCCAACGTCCTGACTTTC TRBV11-1 - - TRBJ2-6
CASRDPGQSYEQYF TGTGCCAGCAGAGACCCGGGACAATCCTACGAGCAGTACTTC TRBV2 - - TRBJ2-7
CASSQGRDMRYEQYF TGTGCCAGCAGCCAAGGGCGGGACATGAGGTACGAGCAGTACTTC TRBV14 - - TRBJ2-7
CASTGGTRAYEQYF TGTGCCAGCACCGGCGGGACTCGGGCCTACGAGCAGTACTTC TRBV11-1 - - TRBJ2-7
CASSYRLAAPPGDTQYF TGTGCCAGCAGCTACAGACTAGCGGCTCCCCCTGGAGATACGCAGTATTTT TRBV11-1 TRBD2 - TRBJ2-3
CASSQLDAGVRNEQFF TGCGCCAGCAGCCAACTCGATGCGGGAGTGAGGAATGAGCAGTTCTTC TRBV4-3 TRBD2 - TRBJ2-1
CASSLGTSGPYNEQFF TGCGCCAGCAGTTTGGGGACTAGCGGCCCCTACAATGAGCAGTTCTTC TRBV5-1 TRBD2 - TRBJ2-1